This passage covers 9 T cell receptor beta chains from one sample sequenced in a study of blood T cell repertoires in COVID-19. The table came from immunoSEQ multiplex PCR; TCRdb's copy has only in-frame clones and leaves some out. This sample has around 470,000 clones, with about 91% found just once. The sequencing input was peripheral blood. These receptor sequences come from a man younger than 30 with COVID-19, enrolled during active disease.

This chain links TRBV5-1 with TRBJ2-2; the D gene is possibly TRBD1 (5 bases). V was trimmed by 3 bases and J by 6 bases, leaving 15 bases between them. The CDR3 sequence is 15 residues long. The V gene's germline CDR1 is SGHRS and CDR2 YFSETQ. CDR3 amino acids: CASSSTPRGAGELFF. The CDR3 coding sequence is TGCGCCAGCAGCTCGACCCCAAGGGGTGCCGGGGAGCTGTTTTTT. Full variable domain (outside the CDR3, taken from reference TRBV5-1 and TRBJ2-2): KAGVTQTPRYLIKTRGQQVTLSCSPISGHRSVSWYQQTPGQGLQFLFEYFSETQRNKGNFPGRFSGRQFSNSRSEMNVSTLELGDSALYLCASSSTPRGAGELFFGEGSRLTVL.

V is TRBV6-2 or TRBV6-3 and J is TRBJ2-1, with D maybe TRBD2 (5 bases). This CDR3 comprises 13 residues. CDR1 is MNHEY and CDR2 is SVGEGT in the germline V gene. Trimming left V 0 bases short and J 12 bases short, with 12 bases between. In DNA, the CDR3 is TGTGCCAGCAGTTACTCTGGGCTAGCCACGCAGTTCTTC. It is translated as CASSYSGLATQFF.

This chain connects TRBV6-5 to TRBJ1-2; tentative D call: TRBD1 (5 bases). The CDR3 extends over 13 amino acids. V was cut by 8 bases and J by 7 bases, with 17 bases left in between. CDR1 is MNHEY and CDR2 is SVGAGI in the germline V gene. The CDR3 loop is CASRRQSTAGYTF. The CDR3 DNA reads as TGTGCCAGCCGCAGACAGTCTACGGCTGGCTACACCTTC.

A single count supports this clone. The J gene is TRBJ2-2, the V gene TRBV2; 9 nucleotides align to TRBD2. Germline assignment: CDR1 SNHLY and CDR2 FYNNEI. There are 15 residues in the CDR3. With 4 bases clipped from V and 5 bases from J, the junction kept 5 bases outside the gene matches. The CDR3 region has the DNA TGTGCCAGCAGTGTGCGACTAGCGGATACCGGGGAGCTGTTTTTT. The encoded protein is CASSVRLADTGELFF.

The J gene is TRBJ2-7, the V gene TRBV5-4; 11 bases map to TRBD1. Trimming cost V 0 bases and J 7 bases; bases outside gene matches: 6. Germline V gives CDR1 SGHNT, CDR2 YYREEE (reference sequence). CDR3 length equals 15 residues. The CDR3 DNA is TGTGCCAGCAGCTTGGTGGACAGGGGGCTTGAGGAGCAGTACTTC. It encodes CASSLVDRGLEEQYF.

Details on this clone: This specimen includes other DNA sequences encoding the same CDR3. The genes are TRBV27 and TRBJ2-5; TRBD1 matches at 11 bases. Germline V gene lookup returns CDR1 MNHEY and CDR2 SMNVEV (reference sequence). This CDR3 contains 14 residues. V was clipped by 6 bases and J by 4 bases; unmatched bases: 4. Here the CDR3 DNA reads TGTGCCAGCAGCCTCGGGACAGGGGGAGAGACCCAGTACTTC. This sequence encodes CASSLGTGGETQYF.

The rearrangement joins TRBV3-1 (or the pseudogene TRBV3-2) to TRBJ2-7; 8 bases fit TRBD2. Germline V gene lookup returns CDR1 LGHDT and CDR2 YNNKEL (reference sequence). CDR3 size: 14 residues. The junction had 5 bases not matched to a gene; V was cut back by 4 bases and J by 3 bases. The CDR3 here is CASSPDGGGYEQYF. CDR3 sequence (DNA): TGTGCCAGCAGCCCCGACGGGGGGGGCTACGAGCAGTACTTC.

In this sample, this clone turned up once. The rearrangement uses TRBV7-9 and TRBJ2-3; TRBD2 agrees at 10 bases. The CDR3 has 13 amino acids. J gave up 12 bases and V 5 bases, and 8 bases lay outside the gene matches. CDR1 and CDR2 (germline): SEHNR, FQNEAQ (reference sequence). CDR3 sequence: CASSPGLAAHQYF. The CDR3 nucleotides are TGTGCCAGCAGCCCTGGACTAGCGGCCCATCAGTATTTT.

This clone was recorded only once. The V call is TRBV5-6, the J call TRBJ2-7, with 9 nucleotides matching TRBD2. The V gene end was trimmed by 4 bases and the J gene end by 2 bases; junction bases not matched to a gene: 7. Germline values: CDR1 SGHDT, CDR2 YYEEEE. There are 15 residues in the CDR3. The CDR3, as DNA: TGTGCCAGCAGCCCCGGCGGGGGGGCCGCCTACGAGCAGTACTTC. Its translation: CASSPGGGAAYEQYF.